The next 18 T cell receptor beta chains were all read from a single sample in a study of blood T cell repertoires in COVID-19. Data came from immunoSEQ multiplex PCR; TCRdb stores just in-frame clones and leaves some out. The profile shows about 170,000 clones, roughly four fifths of them singletons. The sample consisted of PBMCs or T cells enriched from blood (not recorded which). These receptors were collected from a man over 45 who had recovered from COVID-19.

V is TRBV3-1 (or the pseudogene TRBV3-2) and J is TRBJ1-6, with D unresolved. Germline loops: CDR1 LGHDT, CDR2 YNNKEL (reference sequence). Trimming took 1 base from V and 10 from J, leaving 5 bases between them. CDR3 size: 12 residues. For the CDR3, the DNA is TGTGCCAGCAGCCAAGTTGGCTCACCCCTCCACTTT. Its translation is CASSQVGSPLHF.

The chain links TRBV3-1 (or the pseudogene TRBV3-2) to TRBJ2-2, with TRBD1 matching over 9 bases. The length of the CDR3 is 17 residues. J lost 5 bases, V lost 4 bases, and 11 bases had no gene match. Germline V lookup: CDR1 LGHDT, CDR2 YNNKEL (reference sequence). This CDR3 reads CASSPGTGNSLTGELFF. The CDR3 DNA follows: TGTGCCAGCAGCCCGGGGACAGGGAACAGTTTGACCGGGGAGCTGTTTTTT.

The chain's CDR3 is CASSSRVAGANVLTF. In nucleotides, the CDR3 is TGTGCCAGCTCATCCAGGGTGGCGGGGGCCAACGTCCTGACTTTC. The rearrangement uses TRBV18 and TRBJ2-6, with TRBD1 as a possible D gene (5 bases). The germline gives CDR1 KGHSH, CDR2 LQKENI. The ends were cut back, 5 bases at V and 4 bases at J, with 12 bases in the middle. The CDR3 length is 15 residues. Together with reference TRBV18 and TRBJ2-6, the CDR3 gives the full variable domain: NAGVMQNPRHLVRRRGQEARLRCSPMKGHSHVYWYRQLPEEGLKFMVYLQKENIIDESGMPKERFSAEFPKEGPSILRIQQVVRGDSAAYFCASSSRVAGANVLTFGAGSRLTVL.

V usage is TRBV7-3 and J usage is TRBJ2-5; D perhaps matches TRBD2 (5 bases). CDR1 and CDR2 from the germline V gene are SGHTA and FQGTGA. V was cut by 2 bases and J by 1 base, with 8 bases left in between. The CDR3 extends over 14 amino acids. The CDR3 loop is CASSLGGFQETQYF. CDR3 nucleotides: TGTGCCAGCAGCTTAGGCGGGTTCCAAGAGACCCAGTACTTC. Full variable domain (missing parts from reference TRBV7-3 and TRBJ2-5): GAGVSQTPSNKVTEKGKYVELRCDPISGHTALYWYRQSLGQGPEFLIYFQGTGAADDSGLPNDRFFAVRPEGSVSTLKIQRTERGDSAVYLCASSLGGFQETQYFGPGTRLLVL.

V gene TRBV21-1 combines with J gene TRBJ1-5; the table's D call, TRBD1, was not checked against the DNA. TRBV21-1 is listed as a pseudogene. The CDR3 spans 14 residues. The CDR3 region has the DNA TGTGCCAGCAGCAGCATGCCAGGGGCTCTGACCCAGCATTTT. This gives the protein CASSSMPGALTQHF.

The J gene is TRBJ2-7, the V gene TRBV4-3; 10 nucleotides line up with TRBD2. The CDR3 contains 17 residues. V gave up 1 base and J gave up 2 bases; unmatched junction bases: 8. Germline values: CDR1 LGHNA, CDR2 YSLEER. DNA for the CDR3: TGCGCCAGCAGCCAAGTGTCTACTAGCGGGGTCGCCTACGAGCAGTACTTC. Translated, it gives CASSQVSTSGVAYEQYF.

About this clone: Other DNA variants within this sample encode the same CDR3. The chain is built from TRBV6-5 and TRBJ1-2, with 7 bases aligning to TRBD1. CDR1 MNHEY and CDR2 SVGAGI come from the germline V gene. With V trimmed by 6 bases and J by 8 bases, 9 bases remained unmatched. The CDR3 consists of 13 residues. The CDR3 nucleotides read TGTGCCAGCAGACGTAGACAGGGAACCGGCTACACCTTC. Amino acid sequence: CASRRRQGTGYTF.

The V call is TRBV18, the J call TRBJ2-7; 7 bases line up with TRBD2. Germline CDR1 is KGHSH and CDR2 is LQKENI. Trimming at V came to 5 bases and at J to 7 bases, leaving 14 bases not matched to a gene. The CDR3 loop spans 15 amino acids. CDR3 protein: CASSTMRSGIGEQYF. The CDR3 DNA sequence: TGTGCCAGCTCAACGATGCGGAGCGGGATCGGTGAGCAGTACTTC.

This rearrangement joins TRBV24-1 to TRBJ2-4, with a tentative D call TRBD1 (6 bases). V gave up 4 bases and J gave up 8 bases, with 17 bases separating them. The CDR3 runs to 15 residues. The germline V gene encodes CDR1 KGHDR and CDR2 SFDVKD. As DNA, the CDR3 is TGTGCCACCAGTGAACGCACAGGGCGCGGAGACATTCAGTACTTC. The encoded protein is CATSERTGRGDIQYF.

This chain connects TRBV14 to TRBJ1-1; TRBD1 might be the D (5 bases). V was cut by 1 base and J by 4 bases, with 13 bases left in between. The CDR3 consists of 15 residues. Germline CDR1 and CDR2: SGHDN and FVKESK. DNA of the CDR3: TGTGCCAGCAGCCAAGTTAACAGGCAACTCACTGAAGCTTTCTTT. Translation: CASSQVNRQLTEAFF.

The rearrangement uses TRBV6-4 and TRBJ1-1; D is unresolved. Trimming took 4 bases from V and 4 from J, leaving 13 bases between them. Germline V gene data show CDR1 as MRHNA and CDR2 as SNTAGT. This CDR3 comprises 14 residues. The CDR3 loop reads CASSGTQRSTEAFF. Written as DNA, the CDR3 is TGTGCCAGCAGTGGTACTCAGAGGAGCACTGAAGCTTTCTTT.

The rearrangement uses TRBV29-1 and TRBJ1-2; TRBD1 agrees at 12 bases. The CDR3 length is 17 residues. The germline V gene encodes CDR1 SQVTM and CDR2 ANQGSEA. V lost 0 bases and J lost 4; bases outside the gene matches: 9. CDR3 sequence reads: CSVEESGTGGGRYGYTF. Written as DNA, the CDR3 is TGCAGCGTTGAAGAGTCGGGGACAGGGGGCGGTCGCTATGGCTACACCTTC.

The CDR3 is CASSSWARGYTF. The CDR3 region has the DNA TGTGCCAGCAGTTCATGGGCGAGGGGCTACACCTTC. The genes are TRBV28 and TRBJ1-2, with no clear D. The CDR3 has 12 residues. Trimming shortened V by 4 bases and J by 8 bases, and 11 bases separated the two germline ends. The germline V gene has CDR1 MDHEN and CDR2 SYDVKM.

The V and J genes are TRBV7-2 and TRBJ2-7, with TRBD1 identical over 11 bases. J gave up 11 bases and V 0 bases, and 6 bases lay outside the gene matches. Germline V gene sequence: CDR1 SGHTA, CDR2 FQGNSA. The CDR3 contains 14 residues. The CDR3 bases are TGTGCCAGCAGCTTAGCGGGGGGACAGGGGGAAAAGTACTTC. Translating it yields CASSLAGGQGEKYF.

The V and J genes are TRBV2 and TRBJ1-2, with D uncertain. Trimming took off 0 bases at V and 12 bases at J, with 8 bases between the two ends. This CDR3 contains 11 residues. Germline CDR1 reads SNHLY; CDR2 reads FYNNEI. CDR3 sequence: CASSEARRNTF. The CDR3 coding sequence is TGTGCCAGCAGTGAAGCGAGGAGGAACACCTTC. Together with reference TRBV2 and TRBJ1-2, the CDR3 gives the full variable domain: EPEVTQTPSHQVTQMGQEVILRCVPISNHLYFYWYRQILGQKVEFLVSFYNNEISEKSEIFDDQFSVERPDGSNFTLKIRSTKLEDSAMYFCASSEARRNTFGSGTRLTVV.

The chain recombines TRBV6-5 with TRBJ2-7; 9 bases are shared with TRBD1. The CDR3 has 13 residues. V gave up 8 bases and J gave up 3 bases; unmatched junction bases: 5. From germline, CDR1 is MNHEY and CDR2 SVGAGI. The CDR3 coding sequence is TGTGCCAGCGGCCGACAGGGGGTCTACGAGCAGTACTTC. It translates to CASGRQGVYEQYF.

The chain joins TRBV28 to TRBJ1-4; D is perhaps TRBD1 (5 bases). The CDR3 runs to 15 residues. Looked up from germline, CDR1 is MDHEN and CDR2 is SYDVKM. V was pared by 6 bases and J by 3 bases, with 14 bases between. The CDR3 DNA follows: TGTGCCAGCAGCTACTCCGGGGGGGCTAATGAAAAACTGTTTTTT. Amino acids: CASSYSGGANEKLFF.

The V call is TRBV5-6, the J call TRBJ1-1; 7 nucleotides align to TRBD1. The CDR3 extends over 14 amino acids. Germline CDR1 SGHDT, CDR2 YYEEEE. The J segment lost 6 bases and the V segment lost 1 base, leaving 6 bases of the junction unmatched. The CDR3 loop reads CASSLRQGEAEAFF. CDR3 sequence (DNA): TGTGCCAGCAGCTTGAGGCAGGGGGAGGCTGAAGCTTTCTTT.